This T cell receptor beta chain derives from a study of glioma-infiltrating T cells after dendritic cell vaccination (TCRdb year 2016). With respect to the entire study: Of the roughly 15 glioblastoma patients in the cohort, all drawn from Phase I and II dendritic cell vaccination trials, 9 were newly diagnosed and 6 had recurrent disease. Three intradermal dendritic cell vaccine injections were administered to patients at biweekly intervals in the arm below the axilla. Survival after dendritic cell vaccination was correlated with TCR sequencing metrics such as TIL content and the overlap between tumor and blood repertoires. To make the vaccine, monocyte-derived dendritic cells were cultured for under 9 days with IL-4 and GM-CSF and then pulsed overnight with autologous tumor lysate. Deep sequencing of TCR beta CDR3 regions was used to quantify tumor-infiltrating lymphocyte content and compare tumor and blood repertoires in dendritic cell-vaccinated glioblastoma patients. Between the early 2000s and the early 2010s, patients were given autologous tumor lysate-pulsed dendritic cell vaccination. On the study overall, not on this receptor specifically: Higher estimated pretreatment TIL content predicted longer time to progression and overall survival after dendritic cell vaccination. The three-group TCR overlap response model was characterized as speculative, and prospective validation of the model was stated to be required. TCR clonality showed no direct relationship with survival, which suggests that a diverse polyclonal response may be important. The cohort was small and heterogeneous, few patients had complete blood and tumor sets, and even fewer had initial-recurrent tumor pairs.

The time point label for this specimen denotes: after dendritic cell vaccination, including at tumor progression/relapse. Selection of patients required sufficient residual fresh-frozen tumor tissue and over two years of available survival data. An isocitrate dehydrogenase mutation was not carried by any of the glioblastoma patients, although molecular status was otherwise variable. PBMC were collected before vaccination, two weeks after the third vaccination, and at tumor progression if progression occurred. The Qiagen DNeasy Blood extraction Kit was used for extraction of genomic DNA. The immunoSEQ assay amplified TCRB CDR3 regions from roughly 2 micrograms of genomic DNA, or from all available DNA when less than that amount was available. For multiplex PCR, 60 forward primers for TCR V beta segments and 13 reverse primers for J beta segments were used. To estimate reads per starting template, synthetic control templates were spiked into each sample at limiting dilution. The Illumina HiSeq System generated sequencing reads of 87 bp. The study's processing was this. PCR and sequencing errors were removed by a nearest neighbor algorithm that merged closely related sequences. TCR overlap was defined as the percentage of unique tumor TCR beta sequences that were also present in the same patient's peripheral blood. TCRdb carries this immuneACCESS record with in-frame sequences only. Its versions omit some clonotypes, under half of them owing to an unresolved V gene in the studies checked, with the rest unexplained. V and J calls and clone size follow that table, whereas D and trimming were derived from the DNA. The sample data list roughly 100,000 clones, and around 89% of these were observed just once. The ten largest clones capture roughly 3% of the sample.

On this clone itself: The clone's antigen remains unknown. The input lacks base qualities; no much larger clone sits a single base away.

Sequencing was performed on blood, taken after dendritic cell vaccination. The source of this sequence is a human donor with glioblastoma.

The CDR3 in this case is CASSIDYSEETQYF. The DNA reads as follows: TGTGCCAGTAGTATAGACTACTCTGAAGAGACCCAGTACTTC. The rearrangement joined TRBV19 to TRBJ2-5; the D gene is unclear. Taken from cysteine to phenylalanine, the CDR3 has 14 residues. Only the CDR3 region is kept as DNA, spanning 42 bases read in frame from base 1. Reading the germline V gene (reference sequence) gives CDR1 LNHDA and CDR2 SQIVND. V is shortened by 0 bases, J by 3 bases, and the region joining them spans 8 bases. The CDR3 plus the reference TRBV19 and TRBJ2-5 genes for the other parts give the full variable domain: DGGITQSPKYLFRKEGQNVTLSCEQNLNHDAMYWYRQDPGQGLRLIYYSQIVNDFQKGDIAEGYSVSREKKESFPLTVTSAQKNPTAFYLCASSIDYSEETQYFGPGTRLLVL.